This T cell receptor (beta chain) was observed in a study of cytomegalovirus exposure and HLA in healthy donors. Sequencing was performed with immunoSEQ multiplex PCR; in TCRdb, only in-frame clones are kept and a portion is missing. The profile covers 150,000 to 200,000 clones, with 95% to 97% appearing a single time and around 0.9% taken by the ten largest. There are 16 residues in the CDR3. Germline assignment: CDR1 SEHNR and CDR2 FQNEAQ (reference sequence). Unmatched junction bases numbered 15, after V lost 5 bases and J lost 6 bases. V gene TRBV7-9 combines with J gene TRBJ2-7, with TRBD2 identical over 8 bases. The TCR comes from a woman between 18 and 30 years old in good health and CMV-seronegative. The specimen was PBMCs. The CDR3 DNA sequence: TGTGCCAGCAGCCTCCTAGGCGGGGGAGGACTAGCCGAGCAGTACTTC. It encodes CASSLLGGGGLAEQYF.